A selection of T cell receptor beta chains follows, all from one sample in a study of T cells in Graves' hyperthyroidism and ophthalmopathy. TCRdb called the multiplex PCR reads again in MiXCR, with one record for every CDR3 protein. The sample records about 290,000 distinct CDR3 sequences, roughly 15% being singletons. The sample comprised blood. All receptors derive from a woman aged 50 to 65 with Graves' hyperthyroidism that later progressed to Graves' ophthalmopathy. CDR3s include the opening cysteine and the closing phenylalanine or tryptophan. D genes are given only for firm matches. Clone sizes are given selectively: once, few, many, or a class where the clone is expanded.

v_gene: TRBV6-1
d_gene: .
abundance: .
j_gene: TRBJ1-1
CDR3nt: TGTGCCAGCAGTGAGGCCACCCGGATAAGAAACACTGAAGCTTTCTTT
CDR3aa: CASSEATRIRNTEAFF

v_gene: TRBV20-1
d_gene: .
abundance: .
j_gene: TRBJ1-4
CDR3nt: TGCAGTGCTAGAGATTCCGGTCAGACCCATGAAAAACTGTTTTTT
CDR3aa: CSARDSGQTHEKLFF

v_gene: TRBV6-1
d_gene: TRBD2
abundance: many
j_gene: TRBJ2-1
CDR3nt: TGTGCCAGCAGTCCCACAAAGGGACTAGCGATCAATGAGCAGTTCTTC
CDR3aa: CASSPTKGLAINEQFF

v_gene: TRBV29-1
d_gene: .
abundance: many
j_gene: TRBJ2-5
CDR3nt: TGCAGCGTCGCCGGGACGTTCGGGGAGACCCAGTACTTC
CDR3aa: CSVAGTFGETQYF

v_gene: TRBV6-1
d_gene: .
abundance: many
j_gene: TRBJ2-1
CDR3nt: TGTGCCAGCAGTGAACAGGGGGGGTGGATCGATGAGCAGTTCTTC
CDR3aa: CASSEQGGWIDEQFF

v_gene: TRBV12-3/TRBV12-4
d_gene: TRBD1
abundance: many
j_gene: TRBJ1-2
CDR3nt: TGTGCCAGCACCCTTGACAGGGGCTATGGCTACACCTTC
CDR3aa: CASTLDRGYGYTF

v_gene: TRBV9
d_gene: .
abundance: .
j_gene: TRBJ2-1
CDR3nt: TGTGCCAGCGGAGGAGATGAACCGAACTACAATGAGCAGTTCTTC
CDR3aa: CASGGDEPNYNEQFF

v_gene: TRBV28
d_gene: .
abundance: few
j_gene: TRBJ2-1
CDR3nt: TGTGCCAGCAGTTTAAACTTCGCCAATGGGCAGTTCTTC
CDR3aa: CASSLNFANGQFF

v_gene: TRBV5-1
d_gene: TRBD1
abundance: many
j_gene: TRBJ2-3
CDR3nt: TGCGCCAGCAGCGCACCGACAGGGATCCCAGATACGCAGTATTTT
CDR3aa: CASSAPTGIPDTQYF

v_gene: TRBV5-1
d_gene: .
abundance: many
j_gene: TRBJ2-7
CDR3nt: TGCGCCAGCAGCTTGGTCCGTGCGGGCGCATCCTACGAGCAGTACTTC
CDR3aa: CASSLVRAGASYEQYF

v_gene: TRBV3-1
d_gene: .
abundance: many
j_gene: TRBJ1-3
CDR3nt: TGTGCCAGCAGCCAAGATAACGGAAACACCATATATTTT
CDR3aa: CASSQDNGNTIYF

v_gene: TRBV7-3
d_gene: .
abundance: many
j_gene: TRBJ2-6
CDR3nt: TGTGCCAGCAGCTTAAGAGGGGCGGCTGGGGCCAACGTCCTGACTTTC
CDR3aa: CASSLRGAAGANVLTF

v_gene: TRBV6-1
d_gene: TRBD2
abundance: few
j_gene: TRBJ2-7
CDR3nt: TGTGCCAGCACTAGACTAGCGGCCTACGAGCAGTACTTC
CDR3aa: CASTRLAAYEQYF

v_gene: TRBV30
d_gene: .
abundance: many
j_gene: TRBJ2-5
CDR3nt: TGTGCCTGGAGAAGTTTCCTCGAGGGGGAGACCCAGTACTTC
CDR3aa: CAWRSFLEGETQYF

v_gene: TRBV5-1
d_gene: TRBD1
abundance: many
j_gene: TRBJ1-2
CDR3nt: TGCGCCAGCAGCTCCAAACAGGGGCACTATGGCTACACCTTC
CDR3aa: CASSSKQGHYGYTF

v_gene: TRBV12-3/TRBV12-4
d_gene: TRBD1
abundance: many
j_gene: TRBJ1-2
CDR3nt: TGTGCCAGCAGTTTCGACAGGGTGAATGGCTACACCTTC
CDR3aa: CASSFDRVNGYTF

v_gene: TRBV7-2
d_gene: .
abundance: .
j_gene: TRBJ1-1
CDR3nt: TGTGCCAGCAGCCGAGGGCTGCTTGAAGCTTTCTTT
CDR3aa: CASSRGLLEAFF

v_gene: TRBV5-1
d_gene: TRBD2
abundance: many
j_gene: TRBJ2-7
CDR3nt: TGCGCCAGCGAGGATAGCGGGAGTAGCAACGAGCAGTACTTC
CDR3aa: CASEDSGSSNEQYF

v_gene: TRBV6-1
d_gene: TRBD2
abundance: few
j_gene: TRBJ2-1
CDR3nt: TGTGCCAGCAGTCCCGATCTAGCGGGAGGATACAATGAGCAGTTCTTC
CDR3aa: CASSPDLAGGYNEQFF

v_gene: TRBV6-1
d_gene: .
abundance: few
j_gene: TRBJ1-6
CDR3nt: TGTGCCAGCAGTGACTCTACAGCTAATTCACCCCTCCACTTT
CDR3aa: CASSDSTANSPLHF

v_gene: TRBV11-2
d_gene: .
abundance: .
j_gene: TRBJ2-7
CDR3nt: TGTGCCAGCAGCTTAACGCAGGGGGGGCGCGCCGAGCAGTACTTC
CDR3aa: CASSLTQGGRAEQYF

v_gene: TRBV7-2
d_gene: .
abundance: many
j_gene: TRBJ2-7
CDR3nt: TGTGCCAGCAGCTCAATGGGGGCGGCCTACGAGCAGTACTTC
CDR3aa: CASSSMGAAYEQYF

v_gene: TRBV20-1
d_gene: .
abundance: many
j_gene: TRBJ1-1
CDR3nt: TGCAGTGCTAGAGATCTTGTCCGGGAGACTGAAGCTTTCTTT
CDR3aa: CSARDLVRETEAFF

v_gene: TRBV28
d_gene: .
abundance: many
j_gene: TRBJ1-2
CDR3nt: TGTGCCAGCCTTCCTAGGGGGGCTTATGGCTACACCTTC
CDR3aa: CASLPRGAYGYTF

v_gene: TRBV4-1
d_gene: TRBD1
abundance: few
j_gene: TRBJ1-4
CDR3nt: TGCGCCAGCAGCCAGTTGGCCGGGACAGGGGGCGTGGAAGGGGAAAAACTGTTTTTT
CDR3aa: CASSQLAGTGGVEGEKLFF

v_gene: TRBV7-9
d_gene: TRBD1
abundance: many
j_gene: TRBJ1-5
CDR3nt: TGTGCCAGCAGCCTGGGGACAGGGACGCGCAATCAGCCCCAGCATTTT
CDR3aa: CASSLGTGTRNQPQHF

v_gene: TRBV4-1
d_gene: .
abundance: few
j_gene: TRBJ2-7
CDR3nt: TGCGCCAGCAGCCAACCTCTAGGACGCCGCTACGAGCAGTACTTC
CDR3aa: CASSQPLGRRYEQYF

v_gene: TRBV15
d_gene: TRBD2
abundance: many
j_gene: TRBJ2-7
CDR3nt: TGTGCCACCAGCAGAGATAAAGCGGGGGGGCAGTACTTC
CDR3aa: CATSRDKAGGQYF

v_gene: TRBV5-6
d_gene: .
abundance: .
j_gene: TRBJ1-3
CDR3nt: TGTGCCAGCAGCTCCTGGGCCAACTCTGGAAACACCATATATTTT
CDR3aa: CASSSWANSGNTIYF

v_gene: TRBV20-1
d_gene: .
abundance: .
j_gene: TRBJ2-7
CDR3nt: TGCAGTGCTAGAGATCCCGGGACCGACGAAACCTACGAGCAGTACTTC
CDR3aa: CSARDPGTDETYEQYF

v_gene: TRBV12-3/TRBV12-4
d_gene: .
abundance: many
j_gene: TRBJ1-4
CDR3nt: TGTGCCAGCACCTTAGGGGGAGTAGGGGAAAAACTGTTTTTT
CDR3aa: CASTLGGVGEKLFF